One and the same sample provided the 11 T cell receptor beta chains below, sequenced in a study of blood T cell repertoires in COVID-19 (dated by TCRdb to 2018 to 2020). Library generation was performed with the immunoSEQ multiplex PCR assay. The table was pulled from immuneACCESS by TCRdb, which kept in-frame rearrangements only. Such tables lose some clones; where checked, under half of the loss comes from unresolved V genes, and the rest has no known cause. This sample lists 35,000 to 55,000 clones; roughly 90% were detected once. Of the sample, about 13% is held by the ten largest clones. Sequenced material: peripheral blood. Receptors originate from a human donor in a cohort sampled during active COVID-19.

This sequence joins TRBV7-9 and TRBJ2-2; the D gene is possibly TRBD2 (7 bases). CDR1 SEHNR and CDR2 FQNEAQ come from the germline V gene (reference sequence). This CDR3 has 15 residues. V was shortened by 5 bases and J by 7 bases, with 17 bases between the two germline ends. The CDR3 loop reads CASSRAGGQVGELFF. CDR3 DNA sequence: TGTGCCAGCAGCCGTGCCGGGGGGCAGGTCGGGGAGCTGTTTTTT. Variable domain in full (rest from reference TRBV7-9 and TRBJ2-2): DTGVSQNPRHKITKRGQNVTFRCDPISEHNRLYWYRQTLGQGPEFLTYFQNEAQLEKSRLLSDRFSAERPKGSFSTLEIQRTEQGDSAMYLCASSRAGGQVGELFFGEGSRLTVL.

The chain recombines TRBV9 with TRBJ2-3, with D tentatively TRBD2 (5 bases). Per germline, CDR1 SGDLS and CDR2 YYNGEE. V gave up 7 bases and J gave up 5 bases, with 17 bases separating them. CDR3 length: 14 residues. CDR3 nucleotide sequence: TGTGCCAGCTCCGGAGGAGACTTCGAAGATACGCAGTATTTT. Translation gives CASSGGDFEDTQYF.

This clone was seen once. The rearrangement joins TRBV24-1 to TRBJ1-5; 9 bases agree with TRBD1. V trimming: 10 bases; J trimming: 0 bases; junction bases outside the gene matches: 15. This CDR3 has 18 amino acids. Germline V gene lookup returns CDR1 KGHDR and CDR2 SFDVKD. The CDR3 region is CATYNWDRDYYSNQPQHF. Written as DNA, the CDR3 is TGTGCCACTTACAATTGGGACAGGGATTATTATAGCAATCAGCCCCAGCATTTT.

The CDR3 DNA sequence: TGTGCCAGCAGTTTATCCCCGACGGGATCCTACAATGAGCAGTTCTTC. Translated: CASSLSPTGSYNEQFF. This chain uses TRBV27 with TRBJ2-1; possibly TRBD2 for D (5 bases). Germline values: CDR1 MNHEY, CDR2 SMNVEV (reference sequence). The CDR3 has 16 residues. The V end lost 0 bases, the J end lost 1 base, and 10 bases lay between the germline ends.

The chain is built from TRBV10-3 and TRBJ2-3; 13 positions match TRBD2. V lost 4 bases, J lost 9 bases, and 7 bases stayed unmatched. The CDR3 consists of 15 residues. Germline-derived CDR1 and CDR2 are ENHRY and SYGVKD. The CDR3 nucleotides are TGTGCCATCAGTGGGGGGACTAGCGGGGTGGAGACGCAGTATTTT. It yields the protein CAISGGTSGVETQYF.

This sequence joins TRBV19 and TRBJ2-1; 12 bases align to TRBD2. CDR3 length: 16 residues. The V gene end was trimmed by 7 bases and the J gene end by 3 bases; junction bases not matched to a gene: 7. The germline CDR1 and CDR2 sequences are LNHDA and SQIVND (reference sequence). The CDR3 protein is CASIPTSGGLYNEQFF. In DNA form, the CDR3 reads TGTGCCAGTATCCCGACTAGCGGGGGACTCTACAATGAGCAGTTCTTC.

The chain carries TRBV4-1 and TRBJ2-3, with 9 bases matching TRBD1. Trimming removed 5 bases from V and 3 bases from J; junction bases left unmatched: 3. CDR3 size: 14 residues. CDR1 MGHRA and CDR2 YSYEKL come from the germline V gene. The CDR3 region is CASSFGQGTDTQYF. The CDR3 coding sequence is TGCGCCAGCAGCTTCGGACAGGGGACAGATACGCAGTATTTT.

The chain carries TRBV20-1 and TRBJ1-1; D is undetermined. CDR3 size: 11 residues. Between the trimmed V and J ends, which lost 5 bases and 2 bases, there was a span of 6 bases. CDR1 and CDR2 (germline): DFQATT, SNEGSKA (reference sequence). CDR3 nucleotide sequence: TGCAGTGCTCCGGTTAACACTGAAGCTTTCTTT. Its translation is CSAPVNTEAFF.

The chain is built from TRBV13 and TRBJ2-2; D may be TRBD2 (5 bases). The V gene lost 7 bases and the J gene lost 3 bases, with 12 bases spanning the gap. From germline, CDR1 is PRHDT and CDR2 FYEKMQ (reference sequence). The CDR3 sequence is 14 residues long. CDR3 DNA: TGTGCCAGCAACGCTCCGGGGTACACCGGGGAGCTGTTTTTT. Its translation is CASNAPGYTGELFF.

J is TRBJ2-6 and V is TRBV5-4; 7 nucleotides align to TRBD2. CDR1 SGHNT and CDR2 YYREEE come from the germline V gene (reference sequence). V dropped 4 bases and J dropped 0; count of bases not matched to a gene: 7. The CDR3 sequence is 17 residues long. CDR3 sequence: CASSGWEGSSGANVLTF. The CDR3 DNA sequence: TGTGCCAGCAGCGGGTGGGAGGGGAGCTCTGGGGCCAACGTCCTGACTTTC.

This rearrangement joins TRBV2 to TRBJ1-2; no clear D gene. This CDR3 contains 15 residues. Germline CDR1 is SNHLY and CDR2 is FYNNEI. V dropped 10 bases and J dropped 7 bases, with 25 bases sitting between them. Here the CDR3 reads CAKASVAEGHGGYTF. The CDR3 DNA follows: TGTGCCAAAGCCTCTGTCGCTGAGGGCCATGGTGGCTACACCTTC.